These 20 T cell receptor beta chains were all obtained from the same sample, sequenced in a study of blood T cell repertoires in COVID-19. Only in-frame clones appear in the TCRdb table, and some are missing; sequencing was by immunoSEQ multiplex PCR. The table lists about 24,000 clones, nearly 90% of them singletons. Material: peripheral blood. These receptor sequences come from a human donor in a cohort sampled during active COVID-19.

Only one count was recorded for this clone. The chain carries TRBV6-5 and TRBJ2-2; D perhaps matches TRBD2 (6 bases). The CDR3 runs to 14 residues. Germline V CDR1 and CDR2: MNHEY, SVGAGI. V shed 5 bases and J shed 2 bases, with 9 bases lying between them. DNA of the CDR3: TGTGCCAGCAGTCTGACTAGAAACACCGGGGAGCTGTTTTTT. Protein sequence: CASSLTRNTGELFF.

The chain recombines TRBV3-1 (or the pseudogene TRBV3-2) with TRBJ1-5; a possible D gene is TRBD1 (5 bases). Trimming left V 3 bases short and J 5 bases short, with 8 bases between. CDR3 size: 13 residues. Looked up from germline, CDR1 is LGHDT and CDR2 is YNNKEL (reference sequence). The CDR3 DNA is TGTGCCAGCAGCCATCAGGGATATCAGCCCCAGCATTTT. As protein: CASSHQGYQPQHF.

This clone was seen more than once but under ten times. This rearrangement joins TRBV3-1 (or the pseudogene TRBV3-2) to TRBJ1-1; 7 positions match TRBD1. CDR3 length: 16 amino acids. Germline values: CDR1 LGHDT, CDR2 YNNKEL (reference sequence). V lost 1 base, J lost 4 bases, and 9 bases stayed unmatched. The DNA for the CDR3 is TGTGCCAGCAGCCAAGGCCCGACAGGGAGTGGCACTGAAGCTTTCTTT. It encodes CASSQGPTGSGTEAFF.

The rearrangement links TRBV11-2 to TRBJ2-7; 12 bases fit TRBD1. Germline V gene sequence: CDR1 SGHAT, CDR2 FQNNGV. V trimming: 3 bases; J trimming: 4 bases; junction bases outside the gene matches: 1. The CDR3 consists of 14 residues. CDR3 nucleotides: TGTGCCAGCAGCTTGGGACAGGGGGCTTACGAGCAGTACTTC. Amino acids: CASSLGQGAYEQYF. Drawing the rest from reference TRBV11-2 and TRBJ2-7, the complete variable domain is EAGVAQSPRYKIIEKRQSVAFWCNPISGHATLYWYQQILGQGPKLLIQFQNNGVVDDSQLPKDRFSAERLKGVDSTLKIQPAKLEDSAVYLCASSLGQGAYEQYFGPGTRLTVT.

The V gene is TRBV7-7, the J gene TRBJ2-5, with 9 positions matching TRBD1. Looked up from germline, CDR1 is SSHAT and CDR2 is FNYEAQ (reference sequence). V was clipped by 3 bases and J by 5 bases; unmatched bases: 7. The CDR3 consists of 15 residues. The CDR3 bases are TGTGCCAGCAGCTTTCCCACCGACAGGGGGGAGACCCAGTACTTC. Translated: CASSFPTDRGETQYF.

The chain recombines TRBV7-9 with TRBJ1-1; tentatively, D is TRBD1 (6 bases). V was clipped by 3 bases and J by 5 bases, with 10 bases between them. Germline CDR1 is SEHNR and CDR2 is FQNEAQ (reference sequence). The CDR3 totals 13 residues. The CDR3 nucleotides read TGTGCCAGCAGCTTGAGACAGGAGACTGAAGCTTTCTTT. Its protein is CASSLRQETEAFF. Based on the CDR3 plus reference TRBV7-9 and TRBJ1-1, the full variable domain is DTGVSQNPRHKITKRGQNVTFRCDPISEHNRLYWYRQTLGQGPEFLTYFQNEAQLEKSRLLSDRFSAERPKGSFSTLEIQRTEQGDSAMYLCASSLRQETEAFFGQGTRLTVV.

A single count supports this clone. The CDR3 DNA reads TGTGCCAGCAGTTCAGGGGTTATGGGGGCAGGTGGCTACACCTTC. This sequence encodes CASSSGVMGAGGYTF. This chain uses TRBV2 with TRBJ1-2; tentative D call: TRBD1 (6 bases). Trimming left V 5 bases short and J 7 bases short, with 20 bases between. This CDR3 contains 15 residues. Germline lookup yields CDR1 SNHLY and CDR2 FYNNEI.

The chain combines TRBV5-1 with TRBJ2-2; D ambiguous. This CDR3 has 17 residues. CDR1 SGHRS and CDR2 YFSETQ come from the germline V gene. V was trimmed by 2 bases and J by 0 bases, leaving 14 bases between them. CDR3 sequence (DNA): TGCGCCAGCAGCTTTTCTCTAGTCGGCGCGAACACCGGGGAGCTGTTTTTT. The encoded protein is CASSFSLVGANTGELFF.

The J gene is TRBJ1-6, the V gene TRBV2; tentatively, D is TRBD1 (5 bases). The CDR3 is 15 residues long. The ends were cut back, 6 bases at V and 10 bases at J, with 19 bases in the middle. The germline V gene encodes CDR1 SNHLY and CDR2 FYNNEI. CDR3 in amino acids: CASRADGGLGSPLHF. In nucleotides, the CDR3 is TGTGCCAGCAGAGCTGACGGGGGTCTGGGCTCACCCCTCCACTTT.

J is TRBJ1-5 and V is TRBV19; D call uncertain. With 7 bases removed from V and 0 bases from J, the gap between germline ends came to 16 bases. Looked up from germline, CDR1 is LNHDA and CDR2 is SQIVND (reference sequence). The CDR3 is 16 amino acids. CDR3 protein: CASTPSGRFSNQPQHF. For the CDR3, the DNA is TGTGCCAGTACCCCATCCGGGAGATTTAGCAATCAGCCCCAGCATTTT. Filled out from reference TRBV19 and TRBJ1-5, the complete variable domain reads DGGITQSPKYLFRKEGQNVTLSCEQNLNHDAMYWYRQDPGQGLRLIYYSQIVNDFQKGDIAEGYSVSREKKESFPLTVTSAQKNPTAFYLCASTPSGRFSNQPQHFGDGTRLSIL.

The rearrangement links TRBV13 to TRBJ2-1, with D perhaps TRBD2 (5 bases). V was pared by 5 bases and J by 0 bases, with 11 bases between. This CDR3 region has 15 residues. From germline, CDR1 is PRHDT and CDR2 FYEKMQ (reference sequence). CDR3 DNA sequence: TGTGCCAGCAGCCATGGAGGTACCTCCTACAATGAGCAGTTCTTC. As protein: CASSHGGTSYNEQFF.

The chain has TRBV27 and TRBJ1-2, with 9 bases aligning to TRBD1. This CDR3 comprises 16 residues. V gave up 3 bases and J gave up 4 bases; unmatched junction bases: 9. The germline CDR1 and CDR2 sequences are MNHEY and SMNVEV (reference sequence). The CDR3 region has the DNA TGTGCCAGCAGTTTCACCATCGGGACAGGGATCTATGGCTACACCTTC. Amino acid sequence: CASSFTIGTGIYGYTF.

V usage is TRBV18 and J usage is TRBJ1-6; 12 positions agree with TRBD1. The germline gives CDR1 KGHSH, CDR2 LQKENI. This CDR3 is built from 15 residues. After removal of 6 bases from V and 12 bases from J, the junction contained 9 bases not matched to a gene. The CDR3: CASSSGTGGLQPLHF. The CDR3 DNA follows: TGTGCCAGCTCGTCCGGGACAGGGGGCCTCCAACCCCTCCACTTT.

The gene calls are TRBV3-1 (or the pseudogene TRBV3-2) and TRBJ2-2; D gene uncertain. The CDR3 is 14 amino acids. Trimming removed 4 bases at V and 6 bases at J, with 12 bases between. The germline V gene has CDR1 LGHDT and CDR2 YNNKEL (reference sequence). CDR3 sequence (DNA): TGTGCCAGCAGCCTCGGTAGAGGCGCCGGGGAGCTGTTTTTT. Translating gives CASSLGRGAGELFF.

Written as DNA, the CDR3 is TGTGCCAGTAGTATTGGGGGCTCCAAAAACATTCAGTACTTC. It translates to CASSIGGSKNIQYF. The chain recombines TRBV19 with TRBJ2-4; maybe TRBD1 (6 bases). Between the trimmed V and J ends, which lost 3 bases and 2 bases, there was a span of 8 bases. The CDR3 contains 14 residues. Germline CDR1 and CDR2: LNHDA and SQIVND (reference sequence). The whole variable domain, filled in from reference TRBV19 and TRBJ2-4, reads DGGITQSPKYLFRKEGQNVTLSCEQNLNHDAMYWYRQDPGQGLRLIYYSQIVNDFQKGDIAEGYSVSREKKESFPLTVTSAQKNPTAFYLCASSIGGSKNIQYFGAGTRLSVL.

This chain connects TRBV6-5 to TRBJ1-1; perhaps TRBD1 as D (5 bases). Germline lookup yields CDR1 MNHEY and CDR2 SVGAGI. Trimming left V 6 bases short and J 10 bases short, with 12 bases between. The CDR3 contains 11 residues. The CDR3 reads CASRLGGVAFF. The CDR3 region has the DNA TGTGCCAGCAGGTTAGGAGGGGTAGCTTTCTTT.

This clone has only a few counts. The CDR3 DNA sequence: TGTGCCAGCAGCTCGTCGAGCTCCTACGAGCAGTACTTC. It encodes CASSSSSSYEQYF. The V and J genes are TRBV11-3 and TRBJ2-7; D remains ambiguous. Trimming shortened V by 4 bases and J by 0 bases, and 7 bases separated the two germline ends. Per the germline V gene, CDR1 is SGHNT and CDR2 is YENEEA. The CDR3 runs to 13 residues. Full variable domain (missing parts from reference TRBV11-3 and TRBJ2-7): EAGVVQSPRYKIIEKKQPVAFWCNPISGHNTLYWYLQNLGQGPELLIRYENEEAVDDSQLPKDRFSAERLKGVDSTLKIQPAELGDSAVYLCASSSSSSYEQYFGPGTRLTVT.

In its sample, this clone was seen once. In nucleotides, the CDR3 is TGTGCCAGCAGCCGGGGATTGGGACAGGTCCAAGAGACCCAGTACTTC. Amino acids: CASSRGLGQVQETQYF. The V and J genes are TRBV5-5 and TRBJ2-5; 8 bases map to TRBD1. The V segment lost 4 bases and the J segment 1 base; nucleotides outside the gene matches: 9. CDR1 and CDR2 from the germline V gene are SGHKS and YYEKEE (reference sequence). The CDR3 is made up of 16 amino acids.

This clone has only one observation. The rearrangement joins TRBV19 to TRBJ1-1; D unclear. Germline V gives CDR1 LNHDA, CDR2 SQIVND (reference sequence). The V end lost 2 bases, the J end lost 4 bases, and 14 bases lay between the germline ends. This CDR3 is built from 15 residues. The CDR3 spells CASSIFAPLSTEAFF. CDR3 nucleotides: TGTGCCAGTAGTATATTTGCGCCGCTGAGCACTGAAGCTTTCTTT.

This chain joins TRBV5-1 and TRBJ1-4, with 7 bases matching TRBD1. V shed 4 bases, J shed 2 bases, and the junction held 5 bases outside the gene matches. Germline CDR1 reads SGHRS; CDR2 reads YFSETQ. The length of the CDR3 is 15 residues. CDR3 residues: CASSRGGQTNEKLFF. The CDR3, as DNA: TGCGCCAGCAGCCGGGGGGGACAGACTAATGAAAAACTGTTTTTT.